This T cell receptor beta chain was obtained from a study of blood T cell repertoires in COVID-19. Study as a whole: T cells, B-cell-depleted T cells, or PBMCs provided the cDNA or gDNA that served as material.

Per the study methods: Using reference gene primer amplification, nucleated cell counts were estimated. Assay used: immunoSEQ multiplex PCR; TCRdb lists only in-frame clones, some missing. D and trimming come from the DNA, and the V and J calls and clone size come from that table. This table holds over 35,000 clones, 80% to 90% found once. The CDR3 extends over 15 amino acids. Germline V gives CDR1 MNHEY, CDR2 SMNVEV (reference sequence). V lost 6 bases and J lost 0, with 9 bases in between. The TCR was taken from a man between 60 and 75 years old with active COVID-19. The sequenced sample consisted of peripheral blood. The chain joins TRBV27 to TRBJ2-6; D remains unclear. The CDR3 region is CASSFTYSGANVLTF. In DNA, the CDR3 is TGTGCCAGCAGCTTCACCTACTCTGGGGCCAACGTCCTGACTTTC.